These T cell receptor beta chains were read from a single sample in a study of regulatory T cells in long-lasting Graves disease. TCRdb re-derived calls from the multiplex PCR reads in MiXCR, one entry per CDR3 protein. The table lists 530,000 or so distinct CDR3 sequences, more than 15% of them singletons. A further study also used this sample, focusing on T cells in Graves' hyperthyroidism and ophthalmopathy.

Material: peripheral blood mononuclear cells (PBMCs), obtained at new diagnosis, from a patient treated with antithyroid drugs. The origin of the receptors is a young man with Graves disease. Each CDR3 is given with its conserved first and last residue. A D gene is named only where the DNA matches it firmly. Some rows mark clone size as missing; the rest say once, few, many or name a class of expanded clone.

CDR3: CASSLLGGLAGGLSQFF; D: TRBD2; size: few; J: TRBJ2-1; V: TRBV27
CDR3: CASSPQRAETQYF; D: -; size: many; J: TRBJ2-5; V: TRBV18
CDR3: CASTRTGGNSGASVLTF; D: TRBD1; size: few; J: TRBJ2-6; V: TRBV5-1
CDR3: CASRTGGGHNEQFF; D: -; size: many; J: TRBJ2-1; V: TRBV12-3/TRBV12-4
CDR3: CASSLNLEPGELFF; D: -; size: many; J: TRBJ2-2; V: TRBV11-2
CDR3: CASSLGGRRFGTEAFF; D: -; size: -; J: TRBJ1-1; V: TRBV7-9
CDR3: CASSLRGLAGANEQFF; D: TRBD2; size: -; J: TRBJ2-1; V: TRBV12-3/TRBV12-4
CDR3: CASSNNPGTGGEQYF; D: TRBD1; size: -; J: TRBJ2-7; V: TRBV2
CDR3: CASSLGDRGYYEQYF; D: TRBD1; size: few; J: TRBJ2-7; V: TRBV7-9
CDR3: CSVEYEQSLSGANVLTF; D: -; size: few; J: TRBJ2-6; V: TRBV29-1
CDR3: CASSQYTLPGQGANEQYF; D: TRBD1; size: many; J: TRBJ2-7; V: TRBV4-1
CDR3: CASSWRTGRRNEQFF; D: TRBD1; size: many; J: TRBJ2-1; V: TRBV5-1
CDR3: CATSRDEEGLINEKLFF; D: -; size: once; J: TRBJ1-4; V: TRBV15
CDR3: CSVLRQREGYTF; D: -; size: -; J: TRBJ1-2; V: TRBV29-1
CDR3: CASSHIAGRTDTQYF; D: TRBD2; size: many; J: TRBJ2-3; V: TRBV11-2
CDR3: CASNKGTGRNQPQHF; D: TRBD1; size: few; J: TRBJ1-5; V: TRBV28
CDR3: CASSLEGTAYEQYF; D: TRBD1; size: -; J: TRBJ2-7; V: TRBV5-1
CDR3: CASSGSASNTGELFF; D: -; size: few; J: TRBJ2-2; V: TRBV5-1
CDR3: CASSPLNREPFF; D: -; size: many; J: TRBJ2-1; V: TRBV12-3/TRBV12-4
CDR3: CSARGTAAGNYGYTF; D: -; size: few; J: TRBJ1-2; V: TRBV20-1
CDR3: CASSPGQGIDRYF; D: -; size: many; J: TRBJ2-4; V: TRBV28
CDR3: CASSMATTDTQYF; D: -; size: many; J: TRBJ2-3; V: TRBV7-9
CDR3: CASLGQLNTEAFF; D: TRBD1; size: many; J: TRBJ1-1; V: TRBV18
CDR3: CASSLQGHLVVEKLFF; D: -; size: -; J: TRBJ1-4; V: TRBV3-1
CDR3: CAWRPPGVNGYTF; D: -; size: many; J: TRBJ1-2; V: TRBV30
CDR3: CASSLRLAPKKGNTQYF; D: TRBD2; size: many; J: TRBJ2-3; V: TRBV12-3/TRBV12-4
CDR3: CASSFSFDRNTEAFF; D: -; size: few; J: TRBJ1-1; V: TRBV7-8
CDR3: CATSGQPGSGNTIYF; D: -; size: few; J: TRBJ1-3; V: TRBV10-2
CDR3: CASSLVAGGGHEQYF; D: TRBD2; size: many; J: TRBJ2-7; V: TRBV7-2
CDR3: CASSPTSGNSYEQYF; D: TRBD2; size: many; J: TRBJ2-7; V: TRBV3-1
CDR3: CASSLERVGDTQYF; D: -; size: -; J: TRBJ2-3; V: TRBV5-5
CDR3: CASSSGRDGYTF; D: -; size: many; J: TRBJ1-2; V: TRBV6-4
CDR3: CASSQDEGGATDTQYF; D: -; size: few; J: TRBJ2-3; V: TRBV3-1
CDR3: CASSEFGQTGDEQFF; D: -; size: few; J: TRBJ2-1; V: TRBV25-1
CDR3: CAWSVKQGAEEQYF; D: TRBD1; size: many; J: TRBJ2-7; V: TRBV30
CDR3: CASTDSYYEQYF; D: -; size: few; J: TRBJ2-7; V: TRBV6-1
CDR3: CAISVIDNNYGYTF; D: -; size: -; J: TRBJ1-2; V: TRBV10-3
CDR3: CASSLGMGRSTYNGVEQYF; D: -; size: -; J: TRBJ2-7; V: TRBV5-1
CDR3: CASSLEAGGLAEQYF; D: TRBD2; size: many; J: TRBJ2-7; V: TRBV5-1
CDR3: CASRRQGTEPIDEQYF; D: TRBD1; size: -; J: TRBJ2-7; V: TRBV27
CDR3: CASSDGTSGRTDTQYF; D: TRBD2; size: few; J: TRBJ2-3; V: TRBV6-1
CDR3: CASSLGTGGSEQYF; D: TRBD1; size: many; J: TRBJ2-7; V: TRBV7-3
CDR3: CATSSTSGSSYEQYF; D: TRBD2; size: -; J: TRBJ2-7; V: TRBV15
CDR3: CASSSARGLPYNEQFF; D: TRBD2; size: few; J: TRBJ2-1; V: TRBV11-2
CDR3: CSVPRDRIQTQYF; D: TRBD1; size: -; J: TRBJ2-5; V: TRBV29-1
CDR3: CASSHQGQENSPLHF; D: TRBD1; size: many; J: TRBJ1-6; V: TRBV3-1
CDR3: CASTTRDFSYNEQFF; D: -; size: -; J: TRBJ2-1; V: TRBV5-8
CDR3: CASSYQGTNNEAFF; D: -; size: many; J: TRBJ1-1; V: TRBV6-5
CDR3: CASSPRQLGDTEAFF; D: -; size: -; J: TRBJ1-1; V: TRBV18
CDR3: CASSPGTGYHEQYF; D: TRBD1; size: -; J: TRBJ2-7; V: TRBV4-1
CDR3: CASSQARTSGIYEQYF; D: TRBD2; size: few; J: TRBJ2-7; V: TRBV4-1
CDR3: CASSPLAGGPVDFNEQFF; D: TRBD2; size: -; J: TRBJ2-1; V: TRBV18
CDR3: CASRTLQGSGANVLTF; D: -; size: -; J: TRBJ2-6; V: TRBV11-2
CDR3: CASSRGDGYNEQFF; D: TRBD2; size: many; J: TRBJ2-1; V: TRBV3-1